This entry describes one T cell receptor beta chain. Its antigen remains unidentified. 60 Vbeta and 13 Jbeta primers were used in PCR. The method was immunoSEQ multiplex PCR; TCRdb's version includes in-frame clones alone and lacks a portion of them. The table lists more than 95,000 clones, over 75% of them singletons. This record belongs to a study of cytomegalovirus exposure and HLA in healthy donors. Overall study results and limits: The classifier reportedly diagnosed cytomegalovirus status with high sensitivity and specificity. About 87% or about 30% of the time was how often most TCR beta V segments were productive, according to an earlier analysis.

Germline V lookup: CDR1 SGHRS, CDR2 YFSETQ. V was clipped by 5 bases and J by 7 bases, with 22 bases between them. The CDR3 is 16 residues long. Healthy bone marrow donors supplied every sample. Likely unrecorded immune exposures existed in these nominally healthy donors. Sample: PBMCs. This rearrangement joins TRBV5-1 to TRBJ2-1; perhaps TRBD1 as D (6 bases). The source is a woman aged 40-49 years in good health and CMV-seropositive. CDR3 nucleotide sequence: TGCGCCAGCAGGGCCCAGGGGATCCTTGTTGGAAATGAGCAGTTCTTC. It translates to CASRAQGILVGNEQFF.